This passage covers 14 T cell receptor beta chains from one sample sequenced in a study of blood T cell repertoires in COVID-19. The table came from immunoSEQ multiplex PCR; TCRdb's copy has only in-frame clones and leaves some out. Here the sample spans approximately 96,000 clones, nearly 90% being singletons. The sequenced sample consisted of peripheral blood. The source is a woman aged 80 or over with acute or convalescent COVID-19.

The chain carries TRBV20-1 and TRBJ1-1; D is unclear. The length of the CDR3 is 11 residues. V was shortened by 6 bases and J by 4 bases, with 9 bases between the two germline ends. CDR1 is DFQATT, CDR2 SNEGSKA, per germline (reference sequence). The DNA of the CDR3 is TGCAGTGCCCGAAGGAGCACTGAAGCTTTCTTT. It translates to CSARRSTEAFF.

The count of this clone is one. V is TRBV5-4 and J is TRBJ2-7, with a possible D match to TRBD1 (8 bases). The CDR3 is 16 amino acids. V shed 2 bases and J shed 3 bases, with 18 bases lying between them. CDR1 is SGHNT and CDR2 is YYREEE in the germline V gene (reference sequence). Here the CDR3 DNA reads TGTGCCAGCAGCTTAGGACAGGGTGGGAGGGTCTACGAGCAGTACTTC. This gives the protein CASSLGQGGRVYEQYF.

The DNA of the CDR3 is TGTGCCAGCACCTTCGGACTAGCGTACAATGAGCAGTTCTTC. This encodes CASTFGLAYNEQFF. The chain carries TRBV28 and TRBJ2-1; 9 bases agree with TRBD2. This CDR3 spans 14 amino acids. V was pared by 7 bases and J by 4 bases, with 5 bases of the junction left unmatched. The germline V gene has CDR1 MDHEN and CDR2 SYDVKM.

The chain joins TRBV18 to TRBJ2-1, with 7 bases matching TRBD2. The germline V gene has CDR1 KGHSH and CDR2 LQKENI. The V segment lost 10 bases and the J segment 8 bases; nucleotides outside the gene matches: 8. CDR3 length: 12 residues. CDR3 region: CATGLVRDEQFF. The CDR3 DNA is TGTGCCACTGGACTAGTTCGGGATGAGCAGTTCTTC.

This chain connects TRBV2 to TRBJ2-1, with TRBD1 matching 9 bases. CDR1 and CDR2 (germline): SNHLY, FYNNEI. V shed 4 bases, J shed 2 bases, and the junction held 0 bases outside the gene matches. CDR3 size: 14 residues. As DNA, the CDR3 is TGTGCCAGCAGTGGGACAGGGGCCTACAATGAGCAGTTCTTC. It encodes CASSGTGAYNEQFF.

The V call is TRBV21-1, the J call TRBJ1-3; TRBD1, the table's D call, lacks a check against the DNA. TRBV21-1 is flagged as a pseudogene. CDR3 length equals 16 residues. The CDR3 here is CASGRLDSASGNTIYF. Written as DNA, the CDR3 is TGTGCCAGCGGGCGACTTGACAGCGCCTCTGGAAACACCATATATTTT.

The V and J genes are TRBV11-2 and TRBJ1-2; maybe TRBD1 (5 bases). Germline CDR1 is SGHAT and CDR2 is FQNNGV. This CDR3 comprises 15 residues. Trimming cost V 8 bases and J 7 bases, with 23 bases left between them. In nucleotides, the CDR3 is TGTGCCAGCGCATCGGGATTCCCTGGGAGGGGTGGCTACACCTTC. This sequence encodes CASASGFPGRGGYTF.

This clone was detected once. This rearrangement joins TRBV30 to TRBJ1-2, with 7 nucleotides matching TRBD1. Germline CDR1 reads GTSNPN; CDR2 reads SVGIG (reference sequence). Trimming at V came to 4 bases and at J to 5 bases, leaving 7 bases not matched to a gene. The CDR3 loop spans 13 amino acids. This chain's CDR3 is CAWNPGTAYGYTF. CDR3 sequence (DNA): TGTGCCTGGAATCCTGGGACAGCTTATGGCTACACCTTC.

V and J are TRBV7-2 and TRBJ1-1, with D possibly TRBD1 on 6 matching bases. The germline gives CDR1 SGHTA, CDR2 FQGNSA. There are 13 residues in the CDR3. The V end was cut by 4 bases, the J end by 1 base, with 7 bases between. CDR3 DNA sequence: TGTGCCAGCAGCTGGGGGCAGAACACTGAAGCTTTCTTT. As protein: CASSWGQNTEAFF.

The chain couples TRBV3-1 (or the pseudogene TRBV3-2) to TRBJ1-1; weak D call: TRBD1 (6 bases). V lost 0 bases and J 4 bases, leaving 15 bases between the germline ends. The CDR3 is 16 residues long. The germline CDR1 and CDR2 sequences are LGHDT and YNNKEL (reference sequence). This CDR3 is CASSQEGRPRGTEAFF. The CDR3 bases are TGTGCCAGCAGCCAAGAAGGCAGGCCCAGGGGCACTGAAGCTTTCTTT.

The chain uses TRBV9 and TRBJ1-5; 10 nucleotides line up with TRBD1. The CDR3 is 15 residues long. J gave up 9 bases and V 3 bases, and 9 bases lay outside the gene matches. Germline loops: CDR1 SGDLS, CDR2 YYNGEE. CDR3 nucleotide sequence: TGTGCCAGCAGCGCCGATACCGGGACAGGGGTGCCCCAGCATTTT. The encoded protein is CASSADTGTGVPQHF. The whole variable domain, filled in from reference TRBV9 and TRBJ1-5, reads DSGVTQTPKHLITATGQRVTLRCSPRSGDLSVYWYQQSLDQGLQFLIQYYNGEERAKGNILERFSAQQFPDLHSELNLSSLELGDSALYFCASSADTGTGVPQHFGDGTRLSIL.

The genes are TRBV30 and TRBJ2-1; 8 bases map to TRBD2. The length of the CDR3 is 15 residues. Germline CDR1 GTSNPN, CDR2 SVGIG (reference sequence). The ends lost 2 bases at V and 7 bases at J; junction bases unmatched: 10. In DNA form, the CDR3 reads TGTGCCTGGAGTCCCCTTTTATTAGCGGGAAATGAGCAGTTCTTC. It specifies CAWSPLLLAGNEQFF.

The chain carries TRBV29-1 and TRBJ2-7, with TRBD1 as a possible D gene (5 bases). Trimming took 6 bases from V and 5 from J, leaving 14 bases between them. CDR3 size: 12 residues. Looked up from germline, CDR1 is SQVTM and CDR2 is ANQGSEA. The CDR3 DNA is TGCAGCGTCACAGGCCCAAGGGACGAGCAGTACTTC. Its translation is CSVTGPRDEQYF.

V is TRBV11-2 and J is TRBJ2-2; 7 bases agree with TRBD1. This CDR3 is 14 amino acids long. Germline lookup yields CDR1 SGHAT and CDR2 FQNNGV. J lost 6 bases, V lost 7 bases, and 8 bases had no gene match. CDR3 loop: CASTLTGSSGELFF. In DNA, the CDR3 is TGTGCCAGCACCCTGACAGGGTCATCCGGGGAGCTGTTTTTT.